The next 10 T cell receptor beta chains were all read from a single sample in a study of blood T cell repertoires in COVID-19 (dated by TCRdb to the early 2020s). The library was generated by the immunoSEQ multiplex PCR assay. TCRdb's version of the immuneACCESS table is confined to in-frame rearrangements and falls short of the full clone set. An unresolved V gene accounts for under half of the shortfall where checked; the remainder is of unknown origin. The sample table contains about 190,000 clones; only one count was recorded for 88% of them. Together, the top ten hold roughly 3.7% of the sample. The sample comprised peripheral blood. All receptors come from a woman aged 30 to 39 with acute or convalescent COVID-19.

The J gene is TRBJ1-2, the V gene TRBV9; 8 positions match TRBD1. The junction had 6 bases not matched to a gene; V was cut back by 3 bases and J by 5 bases. The V gene's germline CDR1 is SGDLS and CDR2 YYNGEE. The CDR3 loop spans 14 amino acids. The CDR3 DNA follows: TGTGCCAGCAGCGCCGAGACAGGGGAGTATGGCTACACCTTC. It yields the protein CASSAETGEYGYTF. Using reference TRBV9 and TRBJ1-2 for the parts outside the CDR3, the full variable domain is DSGVTQTPKHLITATGQRVTLRCSPRSGDLSVYWYQQSLDQGLQFLIQYYNGEERAKGNILERFSAQQFPDLHSELNLSSLELGDSALYFCASSAETGEYGYTFGSGTRLTVV.

This clone was counted a single time. The genes are TRBV28 and TRBJ2-6; D gene ambiguous. This CDR3 has 15 amino acids. In germline, CDR1 is MDHEN, CDR2 SYDVKM. The V end was cut by 2 bases, the J end by 0 bases, with 5 bases between. CDR3 in amino acids: CASSLGPSGANVLTF. The DNA for the CDR3 is TGTGCCAGCAGTTTAGGGCCCTCTGGGGCCAACGTCCTGACTTTC.

V is TRBV30 and J is TRBJ2-1; maybe TRBD2 (6 bases). CDR1 and CDR2 from the germline V gene are GTSNPN and SVGIG (reference sequence). V was pared by 4 bases and J by 10 bases, with 20 bases between. The CDR3 length is 14 residues. The CDR3 nucleotides are TGTGCCTGGAATCCCGGGACTCCGCTGGGGGAGCAGTTCTTC. Translating it yields CAWNPGTPLGEQFF.

The chain combines TRBV19 with TRBJ1-4; 7 nucleotides align to TRBD1. Germline-derived CDR1 and CDR2 are LNHDA and SQIVND (reference sequence). V lost 6 bases to trimming and J lost 5 bases; unmatched junction nucleotides: 6. This CDR3 spans 14 amino acids. The CDR3 DNA reads TGTGCCAGTAGCCCGACAGGGCTGAATGAAAAACTGTTTTTT. Translating gives CASSPTGLNEKLFF.

This chain connects TRBV5-1 to TRBJ2-3, with unresolved D. Per the germline V gene, CDR1 is SGHRS and CDR2 is YFSETQ. The CDR3 runs 15 residues. The germline V and J ends were trimmed by 0 bases and 0 bases, with 8 bases remaining between them. The CDR3 sequence: CASSLDDGSTDTQYF. The CDR3 bases are TGCGCCAGCAGCTTGGACGACGGGAGCACAGATACGCAGTATTTT.

This clone has only a few counts. This specimen includes other DNA sequences encoding the same CDR3. This chain links TRBV5-1 with TRBJ2-2, with no clear D. The CDR3 runs to 14 residues. The V end lost 0 bases, the J end lost 2 bases, and 5 bases lay between the germline ends. The germline gives CDR1 SGHRS, CDR2 YFSETQ. CDR3 sequence: CASSLVQNTGELFF. CDR3 sequence (DNA): TGCGCCAGCAGCTTGGTTCAAAACACCGGGGAGCTGTTTTTT.

The rearrangement uses TRBV11-2 and TRBJ2-2; D not resolved. The CDR3 sequence is 16 residues long. From germline, CDR1 is SGHAT and CDR2 FQNNGV. V was clipped by 2 bases and J by 0 bases, with 10 bases between them. Here the CDR3 reads CASSLITAANTGELFF. DNA of the CDR3: TGTGCCAGCAGCTTAATTACAGCCGCGAACACCGGGGAGCTGTTTTTT.

The chain is built from TRBV3-1 (or the pseudogene TRBV3-2) and TRBJ2-3; 8 nucleotides align to TRBD1. Germline CDR1 reads LGHDT; CDR2 reads YNNKEL (reference sequence). V was pared by 5 bases and J by 3 bases, with 4 bases of the junction left unmatched. The CDR3 totals 14 residues. The CDR3 sequence is CASSLRTGTDTQYF. The CDR3 bases are TGTGCCAGCAGCTTACGGACAGGGACAGATACGCAGTATTTT.

The chain couples TRBV18 to TRBJ1-1; perhaps TRBD1 as D (5 bases). Trimming pared 0 bases from V and 3 bases from J, leaving 11 bases between. This CDR3 is built from 15 residues. The germline CDR1 and CDR2 sequences are KGHSH and LQKENI. The chain's CDR3 is CASSPPSTGDTEAFF. CDR3 nucleotides: TGTGCCAGCTCACCACCGTCCACAGGCGACACTGAAGCTTTCTTT.

The chain joins TRBV7-9 to TRBJ2-2; possibly TRBD1 for D (5 bases). The CDR3 is 15 amino acids. The germline V and J ends were trimmed by 1 base and 4 bases, with 10 bases remaining between them. Per the germline V gene, CDR1 is SEHNR and CDR2 is FQNEAQ (reference sequence). CDR3 residues: CASSLVGLGTGELFF. Here the CDR3 DNA reads TGTGCCAGCAGCTTAGTGGGGCTCGGCACCGGGGAGCTGTTTTTT.